This entry concerns a single T cell receptor beta chain. Its antigen is unidentified. The data were taken from a study of cytomegalovirus exposure and HLA in healthy donors. Germline values: CDR1 MNHEY, CDR2 SMNVEV (reference sequence). The CDR3 is 14 residues long. Trimming removed 8 bases from V and 0 bases from J; junction bases left unmatched: 6. PCR used 60 Vbeta primers and 13 Jbeta primers. Clones were sequenced by immunoSEQ multiplex PCR, and TCRdb holds only the in-frame ones, with some missing. The sample carries over 100,000 clones, approximately 75% recorded once. Study observations and caveats: For TCR beta chains, V- and J-gene trimming was later linked to a missense DCLRE1C variant. Productive status was seen about 87% or about 30% of the time for most TCR beta V segments in an earlier analysis. Most CMV-associated TCR beta chains were later found to appear HLA-restricted.

What was sequenced was PBMCs. The sequence derives from a male donor in good health and CMV-seronegative. The chain couples TRBV27 to TRBJ1-1; 7 bases are a match to TRBD1. The CDR3, as DNA: TGTGCCAGCTCGAAGGGACAGATGAACACTGAAGCTTTCTTT. Its translation: CASSKGQMNTEAFF.